The present entry profiles one TCR beta chain with its context. V lost 0 bases to trimming and J lost 7 bases; unmatched junction nucleotides: 6. The V gene's germline CDR1 is SGHNT and CDR2 YYREEE (reference sequence). The CDR3 extends over 15 amino acids. Authors' methods: For nucleated cells, counts were estimated from reference gene primer amplification. Only in-frame clones appear in the TCRdb table, and some are missing; sequencing was by immunoSEQ multiplex PCR. V and J calls and clone size follow that table, whereas D and trimming were derived from the DNA. The sample holds 85,000 to 110,000 clones, 70% to 90% seen once. The sample belongs to a study of blood T cell repertoires in COVID-19. Whole-study context: There were acute and convalescent COVID-19 samples, and they came from the United States, Italy and Spain. T cells, B-cell-depleted T cells, or PBMCs provided the cDNA or gDNA that served as material.

The receptor was derived from a man aged 50-59 years in a cohort sampled during active COVID-19. The material sequenced was peripheral blood. The chain has TRBV5-4 and TRBJ2-3; 9 bases map to TRBD2. This CDR3 is CASSLAAGGPNTQYF. The CDR3 DNA reads TGTGCCAGCAGCTTGGCGGCGGGGGGGCCAAATACGCAGTATTTT.